These T cell receptor beta chains were read from a single sample in a study of T cell responses to AZD1222 COVID-19 vaccine. Data came from immunoSEQ multiplex PCR; TCRdb stores just in-frame clones and leaves some out. This table has 150,000 to 200,000 clones, around nine tenths appearing once. This material consisted of peripheral blood, taken on day 0 of AZD1222 vaccination. These receptors all stem from an adult in good health. Both conserved end residues are part of each CDR3. A D gene is named only where the DNA matches it firmly. Clone sizes are given selectively: once, few, many, or a class where the clone is expanded.

CDR3 DNA | CDR3 protein | J gene | D gene | clone size | V gene
TGTGCCAGCAGCGTGGGGGAGGATACGCAGTATTTT | CASSVGEDTQYF | TRBJ2-3 | - | - | TRBV9
TGTGCCATCAGTGAGTCGGGCGGGGGCTACGAGCAGTACTTC | CAISESGGGYEQYF | TRBJ2-7 | TRBD2 | - | TRBV10-3
TGTGCCAGCAGCTTGGGGCCGGGTCTTGGTGGCTACACCTTC | CASSLGPGLGGYTF | TRBJ1-2 | - | - | TRBV7-9
TGTGCCAGCAGCTCCACGACAGGGCCCCTGGGGGAGCAGTACTTC | CASSSTTGPLGEQYF | TRBJ2-7 | TRBD1 | - | TRBV13
TGTGCCAGCAAAGGACTAGCGGGGGGCTCTATCGAGCAGTACTTC | CASKGLAGGSIEQYF | TRBJ2-7 | TRBD2 | - | TRBV6-5
TGTGCCAGCAGTCCAGACAGGGGCCCTTCACCCCTCCACTTT | CASSPDRGPSPLHF | TRBJ1-6 | TRBD1 | - | TRBV6-6
TGTGCTAGTGGTGTTAGAGATACGCAGTATTTT | CASGVRDTQYF | TRBJ2-3 | - | - | TRBV12-5
TGTGCCAGTAGTATAACCCGGGACCGACGAGGGGAGCTGTTTTTT | CASSITRDRRGELFF | TRBJ2-2 | - | - | TRBV19
TGCAGCGTTGAAGGCCCGGGACAGGGGTATGGCTACACCTTC | CSVEGPGQGYGYTF | TRBJ1-2 | TRBD1 | - | TRBV29-1
TGTGCTAGCAGCTTGACACAGGGTTGGCCCAATAGCAATCAGCCCCAGCATTTT | CASSLTQGWPNSNQPQHF | TRBJ1-5 | - | - | TRBV7-7
TGCGCCAGCAGCTTGACAACGAACACTGAAGCTTTCTTT | CASSLTTNTEAFF | TRBJ1-1 | - | - | TRBV5-1
TGTGCCAGCAGCTTGGCGGGGCAGGGTGGCAAAGAGACCCAGTACTTC | CASSLAGQGGKETQYF | TRBJ2-5 | - | - | TRBV5-4
TGTGCCAGCAGTTACACTGGGGGTTACGAGCAGTACTTC | CASSYTGGYEQYF | TRBJ2-7 | - | - | TRBV6-5
TGTGCCAGCAGCTTAGAGGGGGTCACTGAAGCTTTCTTT | CASSLEGVTEAFF | TRBJ1-1 | - | - | TRBV7-9
TGCGCCAGCAGCCAAGACAGGGACCGGGACACTGAAGCTTTCTTT | CASSQDRDRDTEAFF | TRBJ1-1 | - | - | TRBV4-3
TGCAGCGTTGAAGATAACTCCTATGGCTACACCTTC | CSVEDNSYGYTF | TRBJ1-2 | - | - | TRBV29-1
TGTGCCAGCAGGAGACGGGGGTACCAAGAGACCCAGTACTTC | CASRRRGYQETQYF | TRBJ2-5 | - | once | TRBV6-5
TGTGCCAGCAGCCAAGATATAGGGAATAGTGCTGGCTATAATTCACCCCTCCACTTT | CASSQDIGNSAGYNSPLHF | TRBJ1-6 | - | - | TRBV4-2
TGTGCCAGTAGTGAAGGGACAATGAACAATCAGCCCCAGCATTTT | CASSEGTMNNQPQHF | TRBJ1-5 | - | - | TRBV19
TGTGCCAGCAGGGCTGGGAGCTCTGGAAACACCATATATTTT | CASRAGSSGNTIYF | TRBJ1-3 | - | - | TRBV2
TGTGCCAGCAGCTTAGTTTCGGGGGGGCCGGGAGATACGCAGTATTTT | CASSLVSGGPGDTQYF | TRBJ2-3 | TRBD2 | - | TRBV11-2
TGTGCCAGCACTCAGACCGGGACAGAAGAGACCCAGTACTTC | CASTQTGTEETQYF | TRBJ2-5 | TRBD1 | - | TRBV27
TGTGCCAGCAGCTTAGGGGTTGGGGTCCGGAACTCACCCCTCCACTTT | CASSLGVGVRNSPLHF | TRBJ1-6 | - | - | TRBV7-9
TGTGCCAGCAGCGTACAGGGCGGCAATCAGCCCCAGCATTTT | CASSVQGGNQPQHF | TRBJ1-5 | - | - | TRBV5-4
TGTGCCAGCAACCCGGGGGACGGAGATCAGCCCCAGCATTTT | CASNPGDGDQPQHF | TRBJ1-5 | - | - | TRBV7-2
TGTGCCAGTCGGGGTGTGTGGGACACTGAAGCTTTCTTT | CASRGVWDTEAFF | TRBJ1-1 | - | - | TRBV27
TGTGCCAGCTCACCACAACAGAGTCAAGAGACCCAGTACTTC | CASSPQQSQETQYF | TRBJ2-5 | - | - | TRBV18
TGTGCCAGCAGGGACAGATATATAGAGCAGTACTTC | CASRDRYIEQYF | TRBJ2-7 | - | once | TRBV2
TGTGCCAGCGTCGACCGAGAAGCTTTCTTT | CASVDREAFF | TRBJ1-1 | - | - | TRBV2
TGTGCCAGCAGTTACGATGGGTCCGAGCAGTACTTC | CASSYDGSEQYF | TRBJ2-7 | - | - | TRBV6-2/TRBV6-3
TGTGCCAGCTCCCCTTCGGGGACTGGGGCCAACGTCCTGACTTTC | CASSPSGTGANVLTF | TRBJ2-6 | - | - | TRBV18
TGTGCCAGCAGCCAAGACGGCCAGGGGGCTAGAGAGCAGTTCTTC | CASSQDGQGAREQFF | TRBJ2-1 | TRBD1 | - | TRBV3-1/TRBV3-2
TGTGCCAGCAGCTTAGCGGCTAGCGGGGCCTTTCAGTACTTC | CASSLAASGAFQYF | TRBJ2-4 | TRBD2 | once | TRBV7-2
TGCGCCAGCAGCTTGGAGGCCGGAACTAATGAAAAACTGTTTTTT | CASSLEAGTNEKLFF | TRBJ1-4 | - | - | TRBV5-1
TGTGCCAGCAGTGAGGGTCAGGGGCAGGACTATGGCTACACCTTC | CASSEGQGQDYGYTF | TRBJ1-2 | - | - | TRBV2
TGTGCCACTCGGGACAGGGGGAACTATGGCTACACCTTC | CATRDRGNYGYTF | TRBJ1-2 | TRBD1 | once | TRBV19
TGTGCCAGCACCCTCCGGGGGGACTACGAGCAGTACTTC | CASTLRGDYEQYF | TRBJ2-7 | TRBD2 | once | TRBV5-5
TGTGCCAGCAGTTACTCGTCTAGCTTCAATGAGCAGTTCTTC | CASSYSSSFNEQFF | TRBJ2-1 | - | - | TRBV6-5
TGTGCCAGCAGCGTCAGGGGGCCGAACAATTCACCCCTCCACTTT | CASSVRGPNNSPLHF | TRBJ1-6 | TRBD1 | - | TRBV7-8
TGTGCCAGTAGTATCAATTTAGCGGGGGGTGACTACAATGAGCAGTTCTTC | CASSINLAGGDYNEQFF | TRBJ2-1 | TRBD2 | once | TRBV19
TGTGCCAGCGATGGGACAGGGGGCTTGGATACGCAGTATTTT | CASDGTGGLDTQYF | TRBJ2-3 | TRBD1 | few | TRBV25-1
TGTGCCAGCAGTTACTCGACGTCCAGTAAAGAGACCCAGTACTTC | CASSYSTSSKETQYF | TRBJ2-5 | - | - | TRBV6-2/TRBV6-3
TGCGCCAGCTCCGTCGAGGTTGGCGGCTACACCTTC | CASSVEVGGYTF | TRBJ1-2 | - | - | TRBV5-1
TGTGCCAGCAGCGTAGAGGGACAGGGGGCGGCAGATACGCAGTATTTT | CASSVEGQGAADTQYF | TRBJ2-3 | TRBD1 | - | TRBV9
TGTGCCAGCAGCCAGGACACCTCAAATCAGCCCCAGCATTTT | CASSQDTSNQPQHF | TRBJ1-5 | - | - | TRBV7-2
TGTGCCAGCAGTAATGGGAAATACACTGAAGCTTTCTTT | CASSNGKYTEAFF | TRBJ1-1 | - | - | TRBV2
TGTGCCAGCAGACCGGACAGGGGGAATGAAAAACTGTTTTTT | CASRPDRGNEKLFF | TRBJ1-4 | TRBD1 | - | TRBV4-2
TGTGCCAGCAGTGAAGGATTAGGACAGCTGTATGGCTACACCTTC | CASSEGLGQLYGYTF | TRBJ1-2 | - | - | TRBV6-1
TGTGCCAGTAGTATCCAACAGGGCCTCCAAGAGACCCAGTACTTC | CASSIQQGLQETQYF | TRBJ2-5 | - | - | TRBV19
TGTGCCAGCAATCATAGAGAATATGGCTACACCTTC | CASNHREYGYTF | TRBJ1-2 | - | once | TRBV6-4
TGTGCCAGCAGCGTAGCCATGGAGGGGGCCCAGTACTTC | CASSVAMEGAQYF | TRBJ2-5 | - | - | TRBV9
TGTGCCAGCAGCCAGGGACAGACAAATGAAAAACTGTTTTTT | CASSQGQTNEKLFF | TRBJ1-4 | TRBD1 | - | TRBV7-9
TGTGCTAGTGGTTTGCCTGGACCCTACACAGATACGCAGTATTTT | CASGLPGPYTDTQYF | TRBJ2-3 | - | - | TRBV12-5
TGTGCCAGCAGTTTATTGGGGGGGATGAACACTGAAGCTTTCTTT | CASSLLGGMNTEAFF | TRBJ1-1 | - | - | TRBV27
TGTGCCAGTAGCGGGGGGGCCCCAGGTGAGCAGTTCTTC | CASSGGAPGEQFF | TRBJ2-1 | TRBD2 | - | TRBV6-5